These 27 T cell receptor beta chains originate from one sample sequenced in a study of T cells in Graves' hyperthyroidism and ophthalmopathy. TCR beta CDR3 region amplification was performed from RNA transcripts. The TCR CDR3 first-round RT-PCR relied on the HTBI primer set. MiXCR, run by TCRdb on the multiplex PCR reads, gives a single entry per CDR3 protein. The sample has 750,000 to 900,000 distinct CDR3 sequences, around 39% seen once. Sequenced material: blood. Every receptor here comes from a man between 18 and 29 years old with Graves' hyperthyroidism.

This clonotype was detected only a few times. The chain carries TRBV9 and TRBJ1-1; D not certain. Trimming took 4 bases from V and 1 from J, leaving 17 bases between them. CDR1 and CDR2 from the germline V gene are SGDLS and YYNGEE. The CDR3 runs to 16 residues. CDR3 coding DNA: TGTGCCAGCAGCCAAGATGTGGGTATCCAGAACACTGAAGCTTTCTTT. Its translation is CASSQDVGIQNTEAFF.

A word on this clonotype: A read error may be the cause here, since a much bigger clone is one base away. Written as DNA, the CDR3 is TGTGCCAGCATCGGCGCAGAAAACTGCGAGCAGTACTTC. Amino acids: CASIGAENCEQYF. The chain carries TRBV25-1 and TRBJ2-7; D gene uncertain. Per the germline V gene, CDR1 is MGHDK and CDR2 is SYGVNS. This CDR3 contains 13 residues. V lost 7 bases and J 6 bases, leaving 16 bases between the germline ends.

This clonotype was seen only a few times. This chain joins TRBV12-5 and TRBJ1-6; TRBD1 aligns across 12 bases. Germline V lookup: CDR1 LGHNT, CDR2 FRNRAP. Trimming removed 3 bases from V and 9 bases from J; junction bases left unmatched: 6. This CDR3 region has 16 residues. The CDR3 coding sequence is TGTGCTAGTGGTTTAACCGGGACAGGGGGCAGTTCACCCCTCCACTTT. Translation gives CASGLTGTGGSSPLHF.

On this clonotype itself: The junction departs from germline at one end; a sequencing error may be responsible. The chain carries TRBV29-1 and TRBJ2-2; D unresolved. The CDR3 is 13 amino acids. CDR1 is SQVTM, CDR2 ANQGSEA, per germline. The CDR3 region is CSVARMNTGELFF. In DNA form, the CDR3 reads TGCAGCGTTGCCAGAATGAACACTGGGGAGCTGTTTTTT.

In the case of this clonotype: Mismatch with germline at one junction end may stem from a read error. The rearrangement joins TRBV5-6 to TRBJ1-3; TRBD1 matches at 8 bases. This CDR3 is 18 amino acids long. Germline CDR1 reads SGHDT; CDR2 reads YYEEEE. In nucleotides, the CDR3 is TGTGCCAGCACCTTGGCCCCCTCAGACAGGGGCTCTGGAAACACCATATATTTT. Encoded protein: CASTLAPSDRGSGNTIYF.

This clonotype was detected many times. The gene calls are TRBV29-1 and TRBJ1-5; possibly TRBD1 for D (6 bases). Trimming took off 6 bases at V and 1 base at J, with 10 bases between the two ends. This CDR3 contains 13 residues. Germline V CDR1 and CDR2: SQVTM, ANQGSEA. CDR3: CSVKQGSNQPQHF. CDR3 nucleotide sequence: TGCAGCGTAAAGCAGGGGAGCAATCAGCCCCAGCATTTT.

This clonotype was recorded a few times. Compared with germline, one end of the junction differs, possibly owing to a read error. V usage is TRBV7-7 and J usage is TRBJ2-7; possible D gene TRBD2, 6 bases. Germline V gene lookup returns CDR1 SSHAT and CDR2 FNYEAQ (reference sequence). The CDR3 spans 14 residues. Written as DNA, the CDR3 is TGTGCTAGCAGCTTACCAGGACTAACCTACGAGCAGTACTTC. Residues: CASSLPGLTYEQYF.

This rearrangement joins TRBV10-3 to TRBJ2-3, with 7 positions matching TRBD2. The germline gives CDR1 ENHRY, CDR2 SYGVKD. The V and J ends lost 5 bases and 1 base, in that order; junction bases with no gene match: 3. The CDR3 spans 14 residues. DNA of the CDR3: TGTGCCATCAGTAGCGGGAAGGGCACAGATACGCAGTATTTT. Translation gives CAISSGKGTDTQYF.

This clonotype was seen ten or more times. The rearrangement uses TRBV4-2 and TRBJ1-6; D unclear. The CDR3 length is 13 residues. Trimming removed 1 base at V and 8 bases at J, with 6 bases between. Germline lookup yields CDR1 LGHNA and CDR2 YNFKEQ. In DNA form, the CDR3 reads TGTGCCAGCAGCCAAGCTCGCGATTCACCCCTCCACTTT. This encodes CASSQARDSPLHF.

V is TRBV7-9 and J is TRBJ2-7, with 7 bases that match TRBD1. Germline lookup yields CDR1 SEHNR and CDR2 FQNEAQ (reference sequence). The CDR3 runs to 14 residues. V gave up 1 base and J gave up 3 bases; unmatched junction bases: 3. The CDR3 protein is CASSLVGQNYEQYF. CDR3 bases: TGTGCCAGCAGCTTAGTGGGACAGAACTACGAGCAGTACTTC.

In regard to this clonotype: This may be a read error: a much more frequent sequence differs by one nucleotide. The CDR3 carries no conserved terminal phenylalanine or tryptophan, so it likely arises from a read error. The chain couples TRBV20-1 to TRBJ1-1; D remains unclear. In germline, CDR1 is DFQATT, CDR2 SNEGSKA (reference sequence). The CDR3 runs 11 residues. V was pared by 5 bases and J by 5 bases, with 9 bases between. The CDR3 DNA follows: TGCAGTGCTCTAAGAAGGACTGAAGCTTTCCTT. Translated, it gives CSALRRTEAFL.

This clonotype has more than one count but fewer than ten. The chain combines TRBV20-1 with TRBJ1-5; D gene unclear. The CDR3 covers 12 residues. The germline V gene encodes CDR1 DFQATT and CDR2 SNEGSKA (reference sequence). The V gene lost 5 bases and the J gene lost 0 bases, with 5 bases spanning the gap. The CDR3 bases are TGCAGTGCTTGGAATAGCAATCAGCCCCAGCATTTT. Its translation: CSAWNSNQPQHF.

Of note for this clonotype: Its ends do not fully match the called genes, so a read error is possible. The J gene is TRBJ2-5, the V gene TRBV4-1, with 9 bases that match TRBD2. The CDR3 is 19 amino acids. In germline, CDR1 is MGHRA, CDR2 YSYEKL. As DNA, the CDR3 is TGTGCCAGCAGCCAAGATAGGGGTGGTGGAGCGGGAGGTCCCGAGACCCAGTACTTC. This encodes CASSQDRGGGAGGPETQYF.

On this clonotype itself: Sequence at one end of the junction differs from germline and may be a read error. The chain carries TRBV5-4 and TRBJ1-1, with a weak D call TRBD1 (6 bases). Germline CDR1 and CDR2: SGHNT and YYREEE (reference sequence). The CDR3 has 15 amino acids. The DNA for the CDR3 is TGCGCCAGCAGCCAACTCAACAGGGTAGGGACTGAAGCTTTCTTT. Its protein product is CASSQLNRVGTEAFF.

The sample holds a few counts of this clonotype. This chain joins TRBV7-2 and TRBJ2-7; 7 nucleotides align to TRBD1. J was trimmed by 5 bases and V by 5 bases; bases with no gene match: 12. CDR1 is SGHTA, CDR2 FQGNSA, per germline. The CDR3 totals 15 residues. CDR3 bases: TGTGCCAGCAGCATTTCGACAGGGAAGGGGAACGAGCAGTACTTC. Its translation: CASSISTGKGNEQYF.

This clonotype was seen ten or more times. The chain joins TRBV15 to TRBJ1-4; TRBD1 might be the D (5 bases). The germline CDR1 and CDR2 sequences are LNHNV and YYDKDF (reference sequence). This CDR3 has 13 residues. The V end was cut by 7 bases, the J end by 8 bases, with 14 bases between. The CDR3 reads CATKGYREEKLFF. CDR3 in DNA: TGTGCCACCAAGGGGTATCGGGAAGAAAAACTGTTTTTT. The whole variable domain, filled in from reference TRBV15 and TRBJ1-4, reads DAMVIQNPRYQVTQFGKPVTLSCSQTLNHNVMYWYQQKSSQAPKLLFHYYDKDFNNEADTPDNFQSRRPNTSFCFLDIRSPGLGDTAMYLCATKGYREEKLFFGSGTQLSVL.

This clonotype was seen many times. V is TRBV7-8 and J is TRBJ1-5; possibly TRBD1 for D (6 bases). V lost 4 bases to trimming and J lost 9 bases, with 16 bases between them. Per germline, CDR1 SGHVS and CDR2 FQNEAQ. CDR3 length: 14 amino acids. The CDR3: CASSSPQGGRPQHF. CDR3 sequence (DNA): TGTGCCAGCAGCTCCCCACAGGGAGGTAGGCCCCAGCATTTT.

In regard to this clonotype: This may come from a read error, since a much larger clone is one base off. The chain has TRBV10-3 and TRBJ2-7, with unresolved D. Germline assignment: CDR1 ENHRY and CDR2 SYGVKD. There are 11 residues in the CDR3. The germline V and J ends were trimmed by 11 bases and 3 bases, with 11 bases remaining between them. The CDR3 here is CAFRQNYEQYF. CDR3 nucleotide sequence: TGTGCCTTCCGACAAAACTACGAGCAGTACTTC.

This clonotype was observed a few times. The gene calls are TRBV15 and TRBJ2-2; no clear D gene. Germline CDR1 LNHNV, CDR2 YYDKDF (reference sequence). Trimming left V 1 base short and J 0 bases short, with 6 bases between. The CDR3 consists of 15 residues. CDR3 in DNA: TGTGCCACCAGCAGAGTAGAGACGAACACCGGGGAGCTGTTTTTT. This encodes CATSRVETNTGELFF.

This clonotype was recorded at least ten times. The chain has TRBV2 and TRBJ1-1; weak D call: TRBD1 (6 bases). The germline CDR1 and CDR2 sequences are SNHLY and FYNNEI. This CDR3 comprises 14 residues. The V and J ends lost 1 base and 3 bases respectively, with 9 bases between them. The CDR3, as DNA: TGTGCCAGCAGTGAAGACAGGGCGGACACTGAAGCTTTCTTT. This encodes CASSEDRADTEAFF. The full variable domain, rest sourced from reference TRBV2 and TRBJ1-1, is EPEVTQTPSHQVTQMGQEVILRCVPISNHLYFYWYRQILGQKVEFLVSFYNNEISEKSEIFDDQFSVERPDGSNFTLKIRSTKLEDSAMYFCASSEDRADTEAFFGQGTRLTVV.

This sequence joins TRBV6-4 and TRBJ2-7, with 14 bases aligning to TRBD2. V was clipped by 0 bases and J by 1 base; unmatched bases: 8. The CDR3 is 19 residues long. Germline values: CDR1 MRHNA, CDR2 SNTAGT. CDR3 DNA: TGTGCCAGCAGTGACTCGACTAGCGGGAGGGCCAGTGGGTCCTACGAGCAGTACTTC. The encoded protein is CASSDSTSGRASGSYEQYF.

The gene calls are TRBV5-1 and TRBJ2-7, with D maybe TRBD2 (5 bases). Trimming stripped 4 bases from V and 4 bases from J, with 15 bases between. The CDR3 spans 14 residues. CDR1 SGHRS and CDR2 YFSETQ come from the germline V gene. The CDR3: CASSLTTAEYEQYF. CDR3 DNA: TGCGCCAGCAGCCTGACTACAGCCGAGTACGAGCAGTACTTC.

This rearrangement joins TRBV16 to TRBJ2-5; 7 bases agree with TRBD1. CDR3 length equals 16 residues. From germline, CDR1 is KGHSY and CDR2 FQNENV. V was pared by 4 bases and J by 4 bases, with 12 bases of the junction left unmatched. The CDR3 DNA follows: TGTGCCAGCAGCCTATATCGACAGGGTCTAACAGAGACCCAGTACTTC. Amino acid sequence: CASSLYRQGLTETQYF.

The genes are TRBV19 and TRBJ2-3; 10 nucleotides agree with TRBD2. The CDR3 length is 14 residues. The V and J ends lost 6 bases and 6 bases, in that order; junction bases with no gene match: 6. Per the germline V gene, CDR1 is LNHDA and CDR2 is SQIVND (reference sequence). CDR3 protein: CASSRGLASDTQYF. The CDR3 DNA follows: TGTGCCAGTAGCCGGGGACTAGCGTCGGATACGCAGTATTTT.

The sample holds many counts of this clonotype. The chain has TRBV15 and TRBJ2-5; no firm D call. CDR3 length: 14 amino acids. Deletions cut 1 base from V and 3 bases from J, with 9 bases between. The germline V gene has CDR1 LNHNV and CDR2 YYDKDF (reference sequence). The CDR3: CATSRGGIKETQYF. In nucleotides, the CDR3 is TGTGCCACCAGCAGAGGAGGCATTAAAGAGACCCAGTACTTC.

V and J are TRBV18 and TRBJ2-7; 7 bases fit TRBD1. V lost 7 bases and J lost 3; bases outside the gene matches: 6. The CDR3 is made up of 13 amino acids. Germline assignment: CDR1 KGHSH and CDR2 LQKENI. The CDR3 region is CASFRDSGYEQYF. In DNA, the CDR3 is TGTGCCAGCTTCCGGGACAGCGGCTACGAGCAGTACTTC.

This sequence joins TRBV10-3 and TRBJ1-5, with D uncertain. The germline V and J ends were trimmed by 0 bases and 11 bases, with 8 bases remaining between them. The CDR3 consists of 12 residues. Germline-derived CDR1 and CDR2 are ENHRY and SYGVKD. CDR3 protein: CAISESLETQHF. In nucleotides, the CDR3 is TGTGCCATCAGTGAGTCGCTGGAGACCCAGCATTTT.